Shown below are 27 T cell receptor beta chains from a single sample sequenced in a study of T-cell reconstitution after alpha-beta-depleted transplantation in children. TCRbeta library construction was performed incorporating unique molecular identifiers. TCRdb redid the calling of the PCR reads with MiXCR, one entry per CDR3 protein. Of 440,000 or so distinct CDR3 sequences listed, 43% are singletons. Sequencing was performed on PBMCs, taken before TCRalphabeta/CD19-depleted stem cell transplant. Receptors were obtained from a girl aged 2-10 years with aplastic anemia, due to receive a stem cell transplant.

J is TRBJ2-7 and V is TRBV7-9; D remains ambiguous. V lost 0 bases and J 6 bases, leaving 6 bases between the germline ends. CDR3 length: 12 amino acids. Per the germline V gene, CDR1 is SEHNR and CDR2 is FQNEAQ (reference sequence). CDR3 in DNA: TGTGCCAGCAGCTTAGCGCTAAGCGAGCAGTACTTC. Its protein is CASSLALSEQYF.

The chain employs TRBV13 and TRBJ2-3; no reliable D call. CDR3 length: 12 residues. The germline gives CDR1 PRHDT, CDR2 FYEKMQ (reference sequence). V shed 8 bases and J shed 5 bases, with 11 bases lying between them. CDR3 in amino acids: CASGIFKDTQYF. As DNA, the CDR3 is TGTGCCAGCGGGATTTTTAAAGATACGCAGTATTTT.

This chain connects TRBV29-1 to TRBJ2-1; 8 bases agree with TRBD2. After removal of 2 bases from V and 5 bases from J, the junction contained 8 bases not matched to a gene. The length of the CDR3 is 15 residues. Germline V gene data show CDR1 as SQVTM and CDR2 as ANQGSEA. The CDR3 sequence is CSVETPGGRHNEQFF. DNA of the CDR3: TGCAGCGTTGAAACTCCGGGAGGGCGGCACAATGAGCAGTTCTTC.

This clonotype was seen a handful of times. This chain uses TRBV20-1 with TRBJ1-4; D is unclear. Deletions cut 6 bases from V and 7 bases from J, with 18 bases between. This CDR3 has 14 amino acids. Germline CDR1 and CDR2: DFQATT and SNEGSKA (reference sequence). The CDR3 is CSAPDPTLGEKLFF. The CDR3 nucleotides are TGCAGTGCCCCCGATCCGACCTTAGGTGAAAAACTGTTTTTT.

V gene TRBV11-2 combines with J gene TRBJ2-3; D call uncertain. The CDR3 covers 12 residues. The germline V gene has CDR1 SGHAT and CDR2 FQNNGV. Trimming pared 0 bases from V and 8 bases from J, leaving 6 bases between. CDR3: CASSLDLGTQYF. As DNA, the CDR3 is TGTGCCAGCAGCTTAGATCTGGGTACGCAGTATTTT.

The J gene is TRBJ2-1, the V gene TRBV20-1; 8 positions agree with TRBD1. From germline, CDR1 is DFQATT and CDR2 SNEGSKA (reference sequence). J gave up 4 bases and V 5 bases, and 7 bases lay outside the gene matches. The CDR3 is 14 amino acids. The CDR3 region is CSAGQGFLYNEQFF. The CDR3 DNA reads as TGCAGTGCTGGACAGGGTTTCCTGTACAATGAGCAGTTCTTC.

The rearrangement uses TRBV9 and TRBJ2-1; 14 bases are a match to TRBD2. CDR3 size: 14 residues. Trimming took 3 bases from V and 9 from J; bases not matched to a gene: 2. Germline V gives CDR1 SGDLS, CDR2 YYNGEE. CDR3 nucleotides: TGTGCCAGCAGCGGGACTAGCGGGAGGTTTGAGCAGTTCTTC. Translation: CASSGTSGRFEQFF.

The rearrangement joins TRBV15 to TRBJ2-7; 7 nucleotides align to TRBD2. The CDR3 totals 14 residues. Germline-derived CDR1 and CDR2 are LNHNV and YYDKDF (reference sequence). After removal of 6 bases from V and 5 bases from J, the junction contained 10 bases not matched to a gene. CDR3 nucleotides: TGTGCCACCAGAACCGGGCAGGGAGGGGACGAGCAGTACTTC. It translates to CATRTGQGGDEQYF.

This clonotype was seen a handful of times. The chain uses TRBV5-1 and TRBJ1-1, with D possibly TRBD1 on 6 matching bases. The CDR3 loop spans 16 amino acids. The germline gives CDR1 SGHRS, CDR2 YFSETQ. Trimming shortened V by 4 bases and J by 1 base, and 17 bases separated the two germline ends. CDR3 residues: CASSPRTVGQNTEAFF. As DNA, the CDR3 is TGCGCCAGCAGCCCACGGACAGTAGGACAGAACACTGAAGCTTTCTTT. The full variable domain, rest sourced from reference TRBV5-1 and TRBJ1-1, is KAGVTQTPRYLIKTRGQQVTLSCSPISGHRSVSWYQQTPGQGLQFLFEYFSETQRNKGNFPGRFSGRQFSNSRSEMNVSTLELGDSALYLCASSPRTVGQNTEAFFGQGTRLTVV.

The chain is built from TRBV11-2 and TRBJ1-6; 8 nucleotides agree with TRBD1. The CDR3 runs to 15 residues. The trim removed 5 bases at V and 7 bases at J, leaving 7 bases unmatched. Germline V gene lookup returns CDR1 SGHAT and CDR2 FQNNGV. The CDR3 nucleotides read TGTGCCAGCAGCCCACCCGGACAGGGAAATTCACCCCTCCACTTT. Protein sequence: CASSPPGQGNSPLHF.

The chain joins TRBV20-1 to TRBJ2-7, with D tentatively TRBD1 (7 bases). The CDR3 is made up of 15 amino acids. Germline lookup yields CDR1 DFQATT and CDR2 SNEGSKA (reference sequence). The germline V and J ends were trimmed by 5 bases and 2 bases, with 19 bases remaining between them. The CDR3 nucleotides are TGCAGTGCTTCGCAGGGGGGTGAATGGACCTACGAGCAGTACTTC. Translation: CSASQGGEWTYEQYF.

This clonotype was recorded at least ten times. The CDR3 loop reads CASSSRLAVAGELFF. Here the CDR3 DNA reads TGCGCCAGCAGCTCCCGACTAGCGGTCGCCGGGGAGCTGTTTTTT. This sequence joins TRBV5-1 and TRBJ2-2; the match to TRBD2 covers 9 bases. Germline CDR1 and CDR2: SGHRS and YFSETQ. J lost 6 bases, V lost 3 bases, and 6 bases had no gene match. CDR3 size: 15 residues.

Note on this clonotype: The junction shows a germline mismatch at one end, possibly a read error. The chain carries TRBV29-1 and TRBJ2-2; D gene unclear. The CDR3 covers 15 residues. Germline values: CDR1 SQVTM, CDR2 ANQGSEA. The CDR3 reads CSALAPSTKTGELFF. Written as DNA, the CDR3 is TGCAGCGCCCTCGCTCCCTCAACGAAAACCGGGGAGCTGTTTTTT.

The chain joins TRBV12-3 or TRBV12-4 to TRBJ2-1; the D is unclear. V lost 2 bases, J lost 8 bases, and 13 bases lay in between. This CDR3 is 14 amino acids long. The CDR3: CASSLIVSDDEQFF. The CDR3, as DNA: TGTGCCAGCAGTTTAATTGTGTCGGACGATGAGCAGTTCTTC.

This clonotype was recorded at least ten times. The rearrangement uses TRBV6-1 and TRBJ2-1, with 7 positions matching TRBD2. The CDR3 totals 15 residues. Germline V CDR1 and CDR2: MNHNS, SASEGT. With 6 bases clipped from V and 8 bases from J, the junction kept 13 bases outside the gene matches. CDR3 loop: CASSNGWGGSDEQFF. The CDR3 DNA is TGTGCCAGCAGCAACGGTTGGGGCGGGAGTGATGAGCAGTTCTTC.

This chain uses TRBV5-1 with TRBJ2-7; 7 nucleotides match TRBD2. The CDR3 totals 16 residues. From germline, CDR1 is SGHRS and CDR2 YFSETQ. Trimming at V came to 0 bases and at J to 7 bases, leaving 13 bases not matched to a gene. CDR3 amino acids: CASSLAGWGGTEEQYF. CDR3 nucleotides: TGCGCCAGCAGCTTGGCCGGTTGGGGAGGGACTGAGGAGCAGTACTTC.

This clonotype was observed many times. This chain joins TRBV5-1 and TRBJ1-2; D remains unclear. Germline CDR1 and CDR2: SGHRS and YFSETQ. The CDR3 consists of 13 residues. V was clipped by 4 bases and J by 7 bases, with 14 bases between them. The CDR3 sequence is CASSLDRTPGYTF. The CDR3 region has the DNA TGCGCCAGCAGCCTTGACCGTACACCTGGCTACACCTTC.

The chain combines TRBV6-1 with TRBJ1-2, with 9 bases aligning to TRBD1. Germline lookup yields CDR1 MNHNS and CDR2 SASEGT. The CDR3 extends over 14 amino acids. V lost 6 bases to trimming and J lost 1 base; unmatched junction nucleotides: 3. CDR3 protein: CASRRQGVNYGYTF. CDR3 nucleotides: TGTGCCAGCAGACGACAGGGGGTTAACTATGGCTACACCTTC.

This clonotype occurred once. The chain combines TRBV18 with TRBJ1-1; D is possibly TRBD1 (6 bases). V was clipped by 3 bases and J by 0 bases, with 14 bases between them. Germline V gene data show CDR1 as KGHSH and CDR2 as LQKENI. This CDR3 has 16 residues. CDR3 region: CASSPDRAIMNTEAFF. The DNA of the CDR3 is TGTGCCAGCTCACCGGACAGAGCTATAATGAACACTGAAGCTTTCTTT. The full variable domain, with the rest looked up from reference TRBV18 and TRBJ1-1, is NAGVMQNPRHLVRRRGQEARLRCSPMKGHSHVYWYRQLPEEGLKFMVYLQKENIIDESGMPKERFSAEFPKEGPSILRIQQVVRGDSAAYFCASSPDRAIMNTEAFFGQGTRLTVV.

V is TRBV20-1 and J is TRBJ1-5, with TRBD1 as a possible D gene (5 bases). Germline-derived CDR1 and CDR2 are DFQATT and SNEGSKA (reference sequence). Trimming took off 5 bases at V and 6 bases at J, with 23 bases between the two ends. CDR3 length: 16 residues. The CDR3 loop reads CSALGGRQPSGQPQHF. The CDR3 bases are TGCAGTGCTCTCGGCGGTAGACAGCCTTCGGGTCAGCCCCAGCATTTT.

A few counts support this clonotype. This chain uses TRBV7-2 with TRBJ2-7, with 8 positions matching TRBD2. CDR3 length: 16 amino acids. Germline CDR1 SGHTA, CDR2 FQGNSA. The J segment lost 3 bases and the V segment lost 1 base, leaving 8 bases of the junction unmatched. The CDR3 DNA reads TGTGCCAGCAGCTTAGTGCCGAGCGGGAGATACTACGAGCAGTACTTC. As protein: CASSLVPSGRYYEQYF.

The chain uses TRBV9 and TRBJ2-5, with D perhaps assigned TRBD1 or TRBD2 (5 bases each). The V gene's germline CDR1 is SGDLS and CDR2 YYNGEE. This CDR3 is built from 14 residues. With 1 base removed from V and 5 bases from J, the gap between germline ends came to 12 bases. CDR3 in amino acids: CASSVQGVKETQYF. The CDR3 nucleotides are TGTGCCAGCAGCGTACAGGGAGTGAAGGAGACCCAGTACTTC. Drawing the rest from reference TRBV9 and TRBJ2-5, the complete variable domain is DSGVTQTPKHLITATGQRVTLRCSPRSGDLSVYWYQQSLDQGLQFLIQYYNGEERAKGNILERFSAQQFPDLHSELNLSSLELGDSALYFCASSVQGVKETQYFGPGTRLLVL.

J is TRBJ2-3 and V is TRBV20-1, with 7 bases fitting TRBD2. Germline V gene data show CDR1 as DFQATT and CDR2 as SNEGSKA (reference sequence). Trimming at V came to 6 bases and at J to 5 bases, leaving 11 bases not matched to a gene. The CDR3 has 14 residues. The CDR3 region has the DNA TGCAGTGCCCCCCGGGGCGGGAGTGGAGATACGCAGTATTTT. Translated: CSAPRGGSGDTQYF.

This clonotype showed up just a few times. This chain joins TRBV6-5 and TRBJ1-1, with D hard to call. Germline assignment: CDR1 MNHEY and CDR2 SVGAGI. The CDR3 spans 17 residues. Between the trimmed V and J ends, which lost 4 bases and 0 bases, there was a span of 18 bases. This chain's CDR3 is CASSWTLPRGMNTEAFF. The CDR3 region has the DNA TGTGCCAGCAGTTGGACGCTACCCCGAGGGATGAACACTGAAGCTTTCTTT.

Only a few counts were recorded for this clonotype. The chain recombines TRBV28 with TRBJ2-4; D ambiguous. Germline lookup yields CDR1 MDHEN and CDR2 SYDVKM. Deletions cut 2 bases from V and 16 bases from J, with 15 bases between. The CDR3 runs to 12 residues. CDR3 residues: CASSLGGRAAYF. The DNA for the CDR3 is TGTGCCAGCAGTTTAGGTGGACGTGCCGCTTACTTC.

The chain uses TRBV20-1 and TRBJ1-1, with a weak D call TRBD1 (5 bases). CDR3 length: 15 amino acids. Looked up from germline, CDR1 is DFQATT and CDR2 is SNEGSKA (reference sequence). Trimming pared 5 bases from V and 1 base from J, leaving 17 bases between. CDR3 region: CSAGGHRGKNTEAFF. The CDR3 DNA follows: TGCAGTGCTGGTGGACACCGGGGGAAGAACACTGAAGCTTTCTTT.

The chain employs TRBV4-1 and TRBJ2-3; 9 positions agree with TRBD2. The CDR3 contains 16 residues. The J segment lost 0 bases and the V segment lost 2 bases, leaving 3 bases of the junction unmatched. Germline V gene lookup returns CDR1 MGHRA and CDR2 YSYEKL. The CDR3 coding sequence is TGCGCCAGCAGCCAACAAGCGGGGGGTAGCACAGATACGCAGTATTTT. This codes for CASSQQAGGSTDTQYF.